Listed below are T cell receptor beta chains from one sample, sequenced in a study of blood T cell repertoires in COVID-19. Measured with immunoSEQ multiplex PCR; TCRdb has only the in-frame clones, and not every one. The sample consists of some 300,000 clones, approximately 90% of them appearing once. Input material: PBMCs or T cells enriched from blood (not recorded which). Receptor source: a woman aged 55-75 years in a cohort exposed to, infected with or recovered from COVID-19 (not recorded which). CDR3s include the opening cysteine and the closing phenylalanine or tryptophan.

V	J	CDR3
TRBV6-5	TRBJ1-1	CASTAPGVFTEAFF
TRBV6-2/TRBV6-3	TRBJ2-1	CASSYTGISGNEQFF
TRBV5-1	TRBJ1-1	CASSFRLENTEAFF
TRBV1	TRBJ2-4	CTSSPHAGTGVAKNIQYF
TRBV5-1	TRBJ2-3	CASSLRGGIPSTDTQYF
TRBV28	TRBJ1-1	CASSLLTLGNTEAFF
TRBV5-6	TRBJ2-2	CASSRPGLVSDTGELFF
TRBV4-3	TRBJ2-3	CASSQQGSSTDTQYF
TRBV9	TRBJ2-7	CASSVEPSGRYEQYF
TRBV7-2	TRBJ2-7	CASSLVSSGTTYEQYF
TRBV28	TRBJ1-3	CASSPRQRNTIYF
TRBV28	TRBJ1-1	CASSRDFLNTEAFF
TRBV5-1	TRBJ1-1	CASSLEGNRNTEAFF
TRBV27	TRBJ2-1	CASSPRTSGYNEQFF
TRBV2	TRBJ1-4	CASSAQGAVGEKLFF
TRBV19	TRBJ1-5	CASNTGTGNSNQPQHF
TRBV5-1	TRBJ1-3	CASSLAGVTGNTIYF